This T cell receptor beta chain was retrieved from a study of early T cells in non-severe SARS-CoV-2 infection. MiXCR, applied by TCRdb to the 5' RACE reads, yields one record per CDR3 protein. The sample has 60,000 or so distinct CDR3 sequences, roughly a tenth seen once. This clonotype occurred a few times. Trimming cost V 5 bases and J 4 bases, with 20 bases left between them. This CDR3 contains 16 residues. Germline values: CDR1 SGHTA, CDR2 FQGNSA. The gene calls are TRBV7-2 and TRBJ2-5, with D perhaps TRBD2 (7 bases). Input material: whole blood. This clonotype was sampled from an adult who was a healthcare worker with PCR-confirmed SARS-CoV-2 infection or an uninfected control (not recorded which). CDR3 region: CASSHPTVRGRETQYF. For the CDR3, the DNA is TGTGCCAGCAGCCATCCGACAGTGCGGGGGCGAGAGACCCAGTACTTC.